These 26 T cell receptor beta chains share one sample of origin, sequenced in a study of blood T cell repertoires in COVID-19. Clones were read by immunoSEQ multiplex PCR, and TCRdb kept only the in-frame ones, dropping some. The sample holds over 300,000 clones, approximately 89% seen once. The sequenced sample consisted of PBMCs or T cells enriched from blood (not recorded which). These receptors all stem from a woman between 40 and 55 years old who had recovered from COVID-19.

V and J are TRBV27 and TRBJ2-7, with D tentatively TRBD1 (6 bases). Germline CDR1 and CDR2: MNHEY and SMNVEV (reference sequence). The CDR3 totals 15 residues. Trimming cost V 2 bases and J 3 bases, with 14 bases left between them. This chain's CDR3 is CASSLRGGVIYEQYF. CDR3 bases: TGTGCCAGCAGTTTACGAGGGGGAGTTATCTACGAGCAGTACTTC.

This chain connects TRBV30 to TRBJ2-7; 8 bases fit TRBD1. CDR1 is GTSNPN and CDR2 is SVGIG in the germline V gene (reference sequence). Unmatched junction bases numbered 4, after V lost 7 bases and J lost 2 bases. CDR3 length: 12 amino acids. CDR3 amino acids: CASTGVTYEQYF. The CDR3 DNA reads as TGTGCCTCGACAGGGGTAACCTACGAGCAGTACTTC.

This chain links TRBV7-3 with TRBJ2-3; TRBD2 aligns across 9 bases. Germline values: CDR1 SGHTA, CDR2 FQGTGA. CDR3 size: 16 residues. With V trimmed by 2 bases and J by 5 bases, 8 bases remained unmatched. The CDR3 DNA is TGTGCCAGCAGCTTAGGCGCGGGAGGGCCTTTAGATACGCAGTATTTT. Its translation is CASSLGAGGPLDTQYF.

The sample holds one count of this clone. The CDR3 nucleotides read TGTGCCAGTAGTCGCGGGGGGGCCGTGGGGGAGACCCAGTACTTC. Amino acids: CASSRGGAVGETQYF. V usage is TRBV19 and J usage is TRBJ2-5, with 9 bases fitting TRBD2. Germline CDR1 reads LNHDA; CDR2 reads SQIVND (reference sequence). The CDR3 consists of 15 residues. Unmatched junction bases numbered 9, after V lost 5 bases and J lost 5 bases.

The chain has TRBV29-1 and TRBJ1-1; 7 bases match TRBD1. This CDR3 is built from 15 residues. Germline loops: CDR1 SQVTM, CDR2 ANQGSEA. Germline trimming cut 5 bases from V and 3 bases from J; bases unmatched to any gene: 12. In DNA form, the CDR3 reads TGCAGCGTTTCGCGCCGGACAGGCATCGACACTGAAGCTTTCTTT. Its translation is CSVSRRTGIDTEAFF.

The chain is built from TRBV5-1 and TRBJ2-3; 8 bases align to TRBD2. The germline gives CDR1 SGHRS, CDR2 YFSETQ. J lost 1 base, V lost 0 bases, and 4 bases had no gene match. This CDR3 spans 16 amino acids. CDR3 protein: CASSLERAGGTDTQYF. As DNA, the CDR3 is TGCGCCAGCAGCTTGGAACGAGCGGGAGGCACAGATACGCAGTATTTT.

CDR3 amino acids: CSAGQETYEQYF. DNA of the CDR3: TGCAGCGCAGGACAGGAAACCTACGAGCAGTACTTC. The V gene is TRBV29-1, the J gene TRBJ2-7, with TRBD1 matching 7 bases. The CDR3 totals 12 residues. CDR1 and CDR2 from the germline V gene are SQVTM and ANQGSEA. V lost 7 bases to trimming and J lost 2 bases; unmatched junction nucleotides: 5.

V is TRBV7-2 and J is TRBJ1-4; 7 bases fit TRBD1. This CDR3 is 16 amino acids long. J lost 5 bases, V lost 2 bases, and 8 bases had no gene match. Germline V gene sequence: CDR1 SGHTA, CDR2 FQGNSA. The CDR3 coding sequence is TGTGCCAGCAGCTTAAATGGCCCGACAGGGAATGAAAAACTGTTTTTT. Its translation is CASSLNGPTGNEKLFF.

The chain employs TRBV7-2 and TRBJ2-5; no clear D gene. The germline gives CDR1 SGHTA, CDR2 FQGNSA. The CDR3 contains 12 residues. Deletions cut 0 bases from V and 5 bases from J, with 4 bases between. The CDR3 DNA follows: TGTGCCAGCAGCTTAGCGTCGGAGACCCAGTACTTC. This codes for CASSLASETQYF.

This clone was observed a single time. The chain couples TRBV2 to TRBJ2-3, with 9 bases identical to TRBD2. The trim removed 0 bases at V and 5 bases at J, leaving 3 bases unmatched. CDR1 and CDR2 (germline): SNHLY, FYNNEI. This CDR3 is built from 15 residues. In DNA, the CDR3 is TGTGCCAGCAGTGAAGCGGGACTAGCCGTAGATACGCAGTATTTT. Amino acid sequence: CASSEAGLAVDTQYF.

The sample holds one count of this clone. The genes are TRBV11-3 and TRBJ2-1, with D possibly being TRBD2 (8 bases). The germline V gene encodes CDR1 SGHNT and CDR2 YENEEA. CDR3 length equals 20 residues. The germline V and J ends were trimmed by 4 bases and 4 bases, with 29 bases remaining between them. The CDR3 loop is CASSSGGEGAWLAAYNEQFF. CDR3 sequence (DNA): TGTGCCAGCAGCTCCGGGGGGGAGGGGGCATGGCTAGCGGCTTACAATGAGCAGTTCTTC.

The chain couples TRBV4-3 to TRBJ2-3; the D gene is possibly TRBD2 (6 bases). The CDR3 consists of 17 residues. The germline gives CDR1 LGHNA, CDR2 YSLEER. V lost 0 bases and J lost 0, with 13 bases in between. The CDR3: CASSQDPGVTSTDTQYF. CDR3 nucleotide sequence: TGCGCCAGCAGCCAAGATCCGGGGGTTACTAGCACAGATACGCAGTATTTT.

V is TRBV5-1 and J is TRBJ2-6, with D hard to call. This CDR3 is 19 amino acids long. The V gene's germline CDR1 is SGHRS and CDR2 YFSETQ. The ends were cut back, 2 bases at V and 0 bases at J, with 18 bases in the middle. The DNA of the CDR3 is TGCGCCAGCAGCTTCCCCCCGGAGCCCTTCCCCTCTGGGGCCAACGTCCTGACTTTC. This sequence encodes CASSFPPEPFPSGANVLTF.

The genes are TRBV11-3 and TRBJ2-7, with TRBD1 as a possible D gene (6 bases). Trimming removed 5 bases from V and 2 bases from J, with 19 bases in between. The CDR3 consists of 16 residues. Germline CDR1 reads SGHNT; CDR2 reads YENEEA. CDR3 amino acids: CASSPDRLEDPYEQYF. The CDR3 region has the DNA TGTGCCAGCAGCCCCGACAGGCTTGAAGACCCCTACGAGCAGTACTTC. The whole variable domain, filled in from reference TRBV11-3 and TRBJ2-7, reads EAGVVQSPRYKIIEKKQPVAFWCNPISGHNTLYWYLQNLGQGPELLIRYENEEAVDDSQLPKDRFSAERLKGVDSTLKIQPAELGDSAVYLCASSPDRLEDPYEQYFGPGTRLTVT.

The chain combines TRBV24-1 with TRBJ2-7; D is perhaps TRBD2 (5 bases). CDR3 size: 14 residues. Germline V gene data show CDR1 as KGHDR and CDR2 as SFDVKD. With 4 bases removed from V and 6 bases from J, the gap between germline ends came to 15 bases. CDR3 region: CATSEPGSSGEQYF. The CDR3, as DNA: TGTGCCACCAGTGAGCCGGGATCGAGCGGCGAGCAGTACTTC.

The chain couples TRBV10-2 to TRBJ2-2; tentative D call: TRBD2 (7 bases). Trimming took 6 bases from V and 0 from J, leaving 11 bases between them. This CDR3 is built from 15 residues. Germline V gene sequence: CDR1 WSHSY, CDR2 SAAADI. Written as DNA, the CDR3 is TGCGCCAGCAGAGGGGGGGGAGCGAACACCGGGGAGCTGTTTTTT. Protein: CASRGGGANTGELFF.

This sequence joins TRBV7-2 and TRBJ2-5, with D possibly TRBD1 on 5 matching bases. Germline CDR1 SGHTA, CDR2 FQGNSA. V gave up 5 bases and J gave up 4 bases, with 14 bases separating them. CDR3 length: 14 amino acids. The CDR3 spells CASSTGGAVETQYF. The CDR3 region has the DNA TGTGCCAGCAGCACCGGTGGGGCCGTAGAGACCCAGTACTTC.

This clone was observed a single time. The chain is built from TRBV9 and TRBJ1-1, with D hard to call. Germline assignment: CDR1 SGDLS and CDR2 YYNGEE. There are 13 residues in the CDR3. V dropped 3 bases and J dropped 5 bases, with 11 bases sitting between them. CDR3 sequence: CASSAGYMTEAFF. In DNA, the CDR3 is TGTGCCAGCAGCGCCGGTTATATGACTGAAGCTTTCTTT.

The rearrangement joins TRBV7-6 to TRBJ2-5; TRBD2 agrees at 11 bases. J was trimmed by 2 bases and V by 1 base; bases with no gene match: 12. The germline V gene has CDR1 SGHVS and CDR2 FNYEAQ. This CDR3 region has 19 residues. The CDR3 nucleotides read TGTGCCAGCAGCTTAGTCGGGACTAGCGGAGTCTTACTACAAGAGACCCAGTACTTC. Its translation: CASSLVGTSGVLLQETQYF.

This clone was seen once. This chain uses TRBV6-5 with TRBJ1-2; D unresolved. The length of the CDR3 is 14 residues. Germline V gene lookup returns CDR1 MNHEY and CDR2 SVGAGI. Trimming removed 6 bases from V and 4 bases from J, with 15 bases in between. For the CDR3, the DNA is TGTGCCAGCAGACCCACAAAGATCAGCTATGGCTACACCTTC. Its translation: CASRPTKISYGYTF.

The rearrangement uses TRBV19 and TRBJ1-1; TRBD1 aligns across 7 bases. V shed 5 bases and J 0 bases; nucleotides not matched to a gene: 3. The length of the CDR3 is 14 residues. The V gene's germline CDR1 is LNHDA and CDR2 SQIVND (reference sequence). The CDR3 is CASSPDRMNTEAFF. Written as DNA, the CDR3 is TGTGCCAGTAGTCCGGACAGGATGAACACTGAAGCTTTCTTT. Combining the CDR3 with reference TRBV19 and TRBJ1-1 gives the whole variable domain DGGITQSPKYLFRKEGQNVTLSCEQNLNHDAMYWYRQDPGQGLRLIYYSQIVNDFQKGDIAEGYSVSREKKESFPLTVTSAQKNPTAFYLCASSPDRMNTEAFFGQGTRLTVV.

In its sample, this clone was seen once. The chain has TRBV19 and TRBJ1-1; 9 positions match TRBD1. Germline lookup yields CDR1 LNHDA and CDR2 SQIVND (reference sequence). The CDR3 covers 16 residues. Unmatched junction bases numbered 9, after V lost 3 bases and J lost 4 bases. CDR3 amino acids: CASSMASHRGLTEAFF. DNA of the CDR3: TGTGCCAGTAGTATGGCATCCCACAGGGGGCTCACTGAAGCTTTCTTT.

The gene calls are TRBV7-5 and TRBJ1-5; TRBD1, the D gene given by the table, was not confirmed from the DNA. TRBV7-5 represents a pseudogene. This CDR3 has 17 amino acids. CDR3 bases: TGTGCCAGAAGCTTAGCCGGGACAGGGTATAGCAATCAGCCCCAGCATTTT. It codes for CARSLAGTGYSNQPQHF.

The chain links TRBV11-2 to TRBJ1-4; 7 bases map to TRBD1. V shed 5 bases and J 0 bases; nucleotides not matched to a gene: 6. Germline V CDR1 and CDR2: SGHAT, FQNNGV. This CDR3 is built from 16 residues. The CDR3 DNA is TGTGCCAGCAGCCCGGGACAGAGTGCAACTAATGAAAAACTGTTTTTT. Amino acid sequence: CASSPGQSATNEKLFF.

On this clone itself: The identical CDR3 is also encoded by other nucleotide sequences in the sample. The V gene is TRBV14, the J gene TRBJ1-6; D is undetermined. CDR1 is SGHDN, CDR2 FVKESK, per germline. This CDR3 spans 16 amino acids. Trimming stripped 1 base from V and 1 base from J, with 8 bases between. The CDR3: CASSQVTGSYNSPLHF. CDR3 DNA: TGTGCCAGCAGCCAAGTGACGGGTTCCTATAATTCACCCCTCCACTTT.

This chain connects TRBV7-2 to TRBJ1-5; tentatively, D is TRBD1 (5 bases). Germline V CDR1 and CDR2: SGHTA, FQGNSA. The V end was cut by 3 bases, the J end by 1 base, with 10 bases between. This CDR3 is built from 15 residues. CDR3 DNA: TGTGCCAGCAGCTTTAGGGGCCAGAGCAATCAGCCCCAGCATTTT. This translates into CASSFRGQSNQPQHF.